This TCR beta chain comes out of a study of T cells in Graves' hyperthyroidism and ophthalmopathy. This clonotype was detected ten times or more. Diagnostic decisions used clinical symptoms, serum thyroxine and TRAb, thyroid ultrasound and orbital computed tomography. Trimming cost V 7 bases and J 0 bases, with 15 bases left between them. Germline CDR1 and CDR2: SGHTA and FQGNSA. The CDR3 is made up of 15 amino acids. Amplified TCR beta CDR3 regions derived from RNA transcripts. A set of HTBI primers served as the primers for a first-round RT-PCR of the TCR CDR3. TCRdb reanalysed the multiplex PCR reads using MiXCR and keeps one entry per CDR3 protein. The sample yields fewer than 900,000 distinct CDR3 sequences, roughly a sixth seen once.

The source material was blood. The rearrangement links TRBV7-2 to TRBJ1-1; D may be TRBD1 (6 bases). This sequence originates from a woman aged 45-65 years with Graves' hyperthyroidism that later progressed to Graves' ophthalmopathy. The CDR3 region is CASNAHRDMNTEAFF. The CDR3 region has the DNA TGTGCCAGCAACGCCCACAGGGATATGAACACTGAAGCTTTCTTT.